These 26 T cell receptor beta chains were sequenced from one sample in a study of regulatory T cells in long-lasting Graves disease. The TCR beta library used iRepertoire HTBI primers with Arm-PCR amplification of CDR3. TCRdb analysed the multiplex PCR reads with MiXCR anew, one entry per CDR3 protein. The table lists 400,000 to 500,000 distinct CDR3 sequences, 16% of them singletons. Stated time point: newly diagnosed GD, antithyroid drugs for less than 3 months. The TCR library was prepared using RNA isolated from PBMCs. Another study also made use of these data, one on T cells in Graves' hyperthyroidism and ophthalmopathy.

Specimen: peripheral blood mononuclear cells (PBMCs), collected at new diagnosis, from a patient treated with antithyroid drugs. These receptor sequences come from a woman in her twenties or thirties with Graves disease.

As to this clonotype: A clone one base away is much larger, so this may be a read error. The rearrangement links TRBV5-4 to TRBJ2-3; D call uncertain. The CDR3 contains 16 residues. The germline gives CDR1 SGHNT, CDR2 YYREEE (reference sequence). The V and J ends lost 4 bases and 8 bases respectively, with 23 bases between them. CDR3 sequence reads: CASSTAISSGAGTQYF. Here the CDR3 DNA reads TGTGCCAGCAGCACTGCAATTAGCTCAGGTGCAGGTACGCAGTATTTT.

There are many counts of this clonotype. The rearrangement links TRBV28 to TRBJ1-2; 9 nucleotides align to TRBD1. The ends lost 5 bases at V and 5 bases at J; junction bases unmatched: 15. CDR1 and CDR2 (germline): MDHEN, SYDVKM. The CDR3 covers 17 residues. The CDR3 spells CASSAPGQGSVWYGYTF. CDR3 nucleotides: TGTGCCAGCAGTGCGCCGGGACAGGGATCTGTCTGGTATGGCTACACCTTC.

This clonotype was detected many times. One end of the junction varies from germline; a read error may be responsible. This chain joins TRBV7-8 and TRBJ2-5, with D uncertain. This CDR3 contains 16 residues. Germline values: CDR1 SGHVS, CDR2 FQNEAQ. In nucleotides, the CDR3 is TGTGCCAGCAGCTTAGCCCAGGTTGAGTCACAAGGGACCCAGTACTTC. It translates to CASSLAQVESQGTQYF.

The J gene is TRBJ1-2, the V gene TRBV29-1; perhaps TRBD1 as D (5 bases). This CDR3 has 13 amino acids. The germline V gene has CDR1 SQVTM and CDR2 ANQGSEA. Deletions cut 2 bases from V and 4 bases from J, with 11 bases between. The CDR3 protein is CSVEIGGSYGYTF. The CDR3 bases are TGCAGCGTTGAAATTGGGGGGAGCTATGGCTACACCTTC.

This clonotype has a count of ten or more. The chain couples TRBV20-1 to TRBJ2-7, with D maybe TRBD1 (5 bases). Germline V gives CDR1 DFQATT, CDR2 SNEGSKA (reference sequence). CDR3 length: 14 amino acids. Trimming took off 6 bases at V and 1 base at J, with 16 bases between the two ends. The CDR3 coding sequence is TGCAGTGCCAGGCGGACACTCAATTCCTACGAGCAGTACTTC. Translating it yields CSARRTLNSYEQYF.

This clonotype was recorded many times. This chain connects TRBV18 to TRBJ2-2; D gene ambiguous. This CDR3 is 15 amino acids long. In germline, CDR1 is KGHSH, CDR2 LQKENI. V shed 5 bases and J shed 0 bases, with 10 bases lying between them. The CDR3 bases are TGTGCCAGCTCAGCTAGGGTGGCGAACACCGGGGAGCTGTTTTTT. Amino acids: CASSARVANTGELFF.

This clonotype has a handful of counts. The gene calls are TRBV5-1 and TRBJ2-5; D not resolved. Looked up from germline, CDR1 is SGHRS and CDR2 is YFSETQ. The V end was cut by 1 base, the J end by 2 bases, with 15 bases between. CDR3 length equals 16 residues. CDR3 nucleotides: TGCGCCAGCAGCTTGAAGGCCAGAGGATCACAAGAGACCCAGTACTTC. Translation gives CASSLKARGSQETQYF.

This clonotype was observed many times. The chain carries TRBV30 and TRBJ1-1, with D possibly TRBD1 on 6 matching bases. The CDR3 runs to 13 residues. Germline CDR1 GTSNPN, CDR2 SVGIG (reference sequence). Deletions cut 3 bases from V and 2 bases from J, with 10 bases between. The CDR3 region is CAWSEQGNTEAFF. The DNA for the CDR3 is TGTGCCTGGAGCGAACAGGGTAACACTGAAGCTTTCTTT. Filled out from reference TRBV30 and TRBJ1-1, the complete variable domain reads SQTIHQWPATLVQPVGSPLSLECTVEGTSNPNLYWYRQAAGRGLQLLFYSVGIGQISSEVPQNLSASRPQDRQFILSSKKLLLSDSGFYLCAWSEQGNTEAFFGQGTRLTVV.

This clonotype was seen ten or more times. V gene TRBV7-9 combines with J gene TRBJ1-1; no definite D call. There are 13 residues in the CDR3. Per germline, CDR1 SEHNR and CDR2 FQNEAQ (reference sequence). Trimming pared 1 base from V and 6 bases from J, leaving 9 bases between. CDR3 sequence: CASSLDGYAEAFF. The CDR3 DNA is TGTGCCAGCAGCTTAGACGGTTACGCTGAAGCTTTCTTT.

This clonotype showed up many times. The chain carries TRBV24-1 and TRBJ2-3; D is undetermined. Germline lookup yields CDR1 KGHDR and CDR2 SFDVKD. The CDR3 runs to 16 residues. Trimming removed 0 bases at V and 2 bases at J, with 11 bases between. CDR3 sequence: CATSDLRPGTTDTQYF. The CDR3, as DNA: TGTGCCACCAGTGATTTGCGACCGGGTACCACAGATACGCAGTATTTT.

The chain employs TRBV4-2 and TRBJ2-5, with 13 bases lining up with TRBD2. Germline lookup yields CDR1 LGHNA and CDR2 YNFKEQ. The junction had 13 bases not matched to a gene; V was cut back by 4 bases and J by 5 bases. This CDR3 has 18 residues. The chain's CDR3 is CASSPVLGTSGNRETQYF. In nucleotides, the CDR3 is TGTGCCAGCAGCCCGGTGTTAGGGACTAGCGGGAACAGGGAGACCCAGTACTTC.

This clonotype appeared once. The CDR3 coding sequence is TGTGCCAGCAGTTACTCGCCAGCGGGAGAGGCAGATACGCAGTATTTT. It is translated as CASSYSPAGEADTQYF. The chain recombines TRBV6-2 or TRBV6-3 with TRBJ2-3, with 8 nucleotides matching TRBD2. Germline V gives CDR1 MNHEY, CDR2 SVGEGT. J gave up 4 bases and V 0 bases, and 6 bases lay outside the gene matches. CDR3 length: 16 amino acids.

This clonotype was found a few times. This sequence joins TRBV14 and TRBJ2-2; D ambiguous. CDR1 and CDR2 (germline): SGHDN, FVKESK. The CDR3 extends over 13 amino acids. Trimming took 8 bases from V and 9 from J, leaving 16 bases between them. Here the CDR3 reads CASGPYRRRELFF. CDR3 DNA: TGTGCCAGCGGCCCATACCGCCGCAGGGAGCTGTTTTTT.

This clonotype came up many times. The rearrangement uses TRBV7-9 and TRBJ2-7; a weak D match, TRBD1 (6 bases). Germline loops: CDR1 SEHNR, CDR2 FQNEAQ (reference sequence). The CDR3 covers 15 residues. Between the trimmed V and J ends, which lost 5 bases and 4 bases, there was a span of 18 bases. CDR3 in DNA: TGTGCCAGCAGCGAATCAGGGGCAAAACCTTACGAGCAGTACTTC. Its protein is CASSESGAKPYEQYF.

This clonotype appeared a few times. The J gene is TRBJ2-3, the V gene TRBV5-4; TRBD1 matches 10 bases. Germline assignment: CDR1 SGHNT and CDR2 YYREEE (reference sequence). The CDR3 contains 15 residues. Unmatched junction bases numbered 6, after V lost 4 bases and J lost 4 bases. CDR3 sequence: CASSPSTGGADTQYF. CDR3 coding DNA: TGTGCCAGCAGCCCGTCGACAGGGGGCGCAGATACGCAGTATTTT.

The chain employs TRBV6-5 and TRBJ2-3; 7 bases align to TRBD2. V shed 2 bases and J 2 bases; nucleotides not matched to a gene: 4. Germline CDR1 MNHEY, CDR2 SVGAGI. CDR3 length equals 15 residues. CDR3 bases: TGTGCCAGCAGTTACGGGCGGGGGAACACAGATACGCAGTATTTT. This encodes CASSYGRGNTDTQYF.

CDR3 sequence reads: CASRQTSFSYEQYF. The CDR3 DNA sequence: TGTGCCAGCAGACAAACTAGCTTTTCCTACGAGCAGTACTTC. The V call is TRBV7-2, the J call TRBJ2-7, with D perhaps TRBD2 (6 bases). This CDR3 is 14 amino acids long. Per germline, CDR1 SGHTA and CDR2 FQGNSA. V lost 6 bases, J lost 1 base, and 13 bases lay in between. Full variable domain (missing parts from reference TRBV7-2 and TRBJ2-7): GAGVSQSPSNKVTEKGKDVELRCDPISGHTALYWYRQSLGQGLEFLIYFQGNSAPDKSGLPSDRFSAERTGGSVSTLTIQRTQQEDSAVYLCASRQTSFSYEQYFGPGTRLTVT.

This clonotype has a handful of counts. The CDR3 region is CASRGDRGRTGELFF. Written as DNA, the CDR3 is TGTGCCAGCAGGGGGGACAGGGGTCGAACCGGGGAGCTGTTTTTT. The chain combines TRBV2 with TRBJ2-2, with 10 bases lining up with TRBD1. Germline-derived CDR1 and CDR2 are SNHLY and FYNNEI. Unmatched junction bases numbered 6, after V lost 6 bases and J lost 5 bases. The CDR3 totals 15 residues.

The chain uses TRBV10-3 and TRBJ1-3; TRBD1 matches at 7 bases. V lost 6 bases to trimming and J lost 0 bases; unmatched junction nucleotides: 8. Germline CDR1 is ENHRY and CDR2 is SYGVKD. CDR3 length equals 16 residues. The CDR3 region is CAISSDRAYSGNTIYF. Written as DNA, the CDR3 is TGTGCCATCAGCTCCGACAGGGCCTACTCTGGAAACACCATATATTTT.

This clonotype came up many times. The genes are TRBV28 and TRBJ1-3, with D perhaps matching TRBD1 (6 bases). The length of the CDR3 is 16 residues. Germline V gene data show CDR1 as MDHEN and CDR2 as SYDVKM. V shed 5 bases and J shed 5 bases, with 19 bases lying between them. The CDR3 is CASSLGGHTDRNTIYF. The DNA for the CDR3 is TGTGCCAGCAGTCTTGGGGGACACACAGACCGAAACACCATATATTTT.

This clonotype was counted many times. CDR3 sequence: CASSQLAGGPSGTDTQYF. CDR3 bases: TGTGCCAGCAGCCAACTAGCGGGAGGGCCCAGCGGCACAGATACGCAGTATTTT. The genes are TRBV12-3 or TRBV12-4 and TRBJ2-3; TRBD2 aligns across 13 bases. This CDR3 region has 18 residues. The ends lost 6 bases at V and 1 base at J; junction bases unmatched: 10.

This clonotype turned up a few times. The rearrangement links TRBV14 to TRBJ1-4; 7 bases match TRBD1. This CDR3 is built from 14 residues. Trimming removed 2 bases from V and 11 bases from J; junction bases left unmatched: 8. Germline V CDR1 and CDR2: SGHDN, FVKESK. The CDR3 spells CASSQRPGGVKLFF. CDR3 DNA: TGTGCCAGCAGCCAAAGGCCAGGGGGTGTGAAACTGTTTTTT.

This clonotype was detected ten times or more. The CDR3 spells CSASRMAGTGSTEAFF. The CDR3 nucleotides read TGCAGTGCTAGTCGAATGGCGGGGACAGGGTCCACTGAAGCTTTCTTT. V gene TRBV20-1 combines with J gene TRBJ1-1; 9 bases line up with TRBD1. Germline V gene lookup returns CDR1 DFQATT and CDR2 SNEGSKA (reference sequence). This CDR3 is built from 16 residues. With V trimmed by 3 bases and J by 4 bases, 12 bases remained unmatched.

CDR3 nucleotides: TGTGCCAGCAGTTTTGGTAGACCCGGGGAGCTGTTTTTT. This codes for CASSFGRPGELFF. The V gene is TRBV27, the J gene TRBJ2-2; D is uncertain. Germline CDR1 MNHEY, CDR2 SMNVEV (reference sequence). Trimming took 3 bases from V and 6 from J, leaving 8 bases between them. CDR3 size: 13 residues.

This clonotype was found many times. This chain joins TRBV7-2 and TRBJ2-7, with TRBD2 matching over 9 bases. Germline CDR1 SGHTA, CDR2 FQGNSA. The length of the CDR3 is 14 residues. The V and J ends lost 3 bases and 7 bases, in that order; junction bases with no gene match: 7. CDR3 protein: CASSLLAGAQEQYF. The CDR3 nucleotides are TGTGCCAGCAGCTTGTTAGCGGGAGCTCAAGAGCAGTACTTC.

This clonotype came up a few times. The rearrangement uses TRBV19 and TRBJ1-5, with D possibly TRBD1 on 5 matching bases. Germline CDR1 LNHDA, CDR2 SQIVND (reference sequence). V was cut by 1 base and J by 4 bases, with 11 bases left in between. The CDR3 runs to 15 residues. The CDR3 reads CASSIVGRENQPQHF. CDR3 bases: TGTGCCAGTAGTATAGTGGGACGGGAAAATCAGCCCCAGCATTTT.